These 2 T cell receptor beta chains were sequenced from one sample in a study of beta chain features in type 1 diabetes. General study results and limits: In every one of the four CD4+ subsets, TCRB CDR3s were moderately but significantly shorter in Type 1 diabetes patients.

No antigen has been assigned to these receptors. Reverse transcribing all isolated RNA meant expressed TCRB transcripts were sequenced. Method: immunoSEQ multiplex PCR; TCRdb's copy keeps in-frame clones and lacks some. The sample shows nearly 350,000 clones, 7% to 10% of them seen only once. What was sequenced was central memory CD4+ T cells from blood. The receptors derive from a man in his thirties or forties with type 1 diabetes.

This clone was observed a few times. The V call is TRBV9, the J call TRBJ1-5; no clear D gene. Trimming took 4 bases from V and 6 from J, leaving 11 bases between them. The CDR3 runs 13 residues. Germline CDR1 is SGDLS and CDR2 is YYNGEE. The CDR3: CASSPDTGQPQHF. Here the CDR3 DNA reads TGTGCCAGCAGCCCTGACACGGGTCAGCCCCAGCATTTT.

The chain carries TRBV30 and TRBJ1-2; D is undetermined. This CDR3 comprises 13 residues. CDR1 GTSNPN and CDR2 SVGIG come from the germline V gene (reference sequence). V dropped 2 bases and J dropped 7 bases, with 14 bases sitting between them. This CDR3 is CAWSTGHVGGYTF. CDR3 in DNA: TGTGCCTGGAGTACCGGCCACGTCGGTGGCTACACCTTC.